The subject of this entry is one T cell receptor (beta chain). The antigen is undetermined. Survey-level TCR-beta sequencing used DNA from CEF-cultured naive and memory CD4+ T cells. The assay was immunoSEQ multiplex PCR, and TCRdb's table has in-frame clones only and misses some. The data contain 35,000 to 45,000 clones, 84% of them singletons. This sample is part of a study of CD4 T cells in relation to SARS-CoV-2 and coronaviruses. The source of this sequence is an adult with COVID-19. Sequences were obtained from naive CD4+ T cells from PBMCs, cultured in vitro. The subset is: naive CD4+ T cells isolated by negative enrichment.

CDR3 in amino acids: CASSLGVLKETQYF. CDR3 sequence (DNA): TGCGCCAGCAGCTTAGGGGTACTCAAAGAGACCCAGTACTTC. The gene calls are TRBV5-1 and TRBJ2-5; TRBD1 is a possible D gene (5 bases). The CDR3 is 14 residues long. V lost 2 bases to trimming and J lost 3 bases, with 11 bases between them. Germline lookup yields CDR1 SGHRS and CDR2 YFSETQ.